The 4 T cell receptor beta chains presented below share a single source sample, sequenced in a study of blood T cell repertoires in COVID-19. Using immunoSEQ multiplex PCR, the repertoire was profiled, and TCRdb retains in-frame clones only, with some absent. The data show around 100,000 clones, more than 75% seen once. Material for sequencing was peripheral blood. These receptors were taken from a man aged 35 to 55 with acute or convalescent COVID-19.

This chain uses TRBV7-3 with TRBJ2-1, with 10 bases that match TRBD2. Germline CDR1 and CDR2: SGHTA and FQGTGA. CDR3 length: 16 residues. Trimming at V came to 6 bases and at J to 6 bases, leaving 11 bases not matched to a gene. As DNA, the CDR3 is TGTGCCAGCAGTTCCCCTAAGCGGGGGGGCAGCAATGAGCAGTTCTTC. Translating gives CASSSPKRGGSNEQFF. The entire variable domain, with the rest obtained from reference TRBV7-3 and TRBJ2-1, is as follows: GAGVSQTPSNKVTEKGKYVELRCDPISGHTALYWYRQSLGQGPEFLIYFQGTGAADDSGLPNDRFFAVRPEGSVSTLKIQRTERGDSAVYLCASSSPKRGGSNEQFFGPGTRLTVL.

This clone was observed a few times. The chain has TRBV7-6 and TRBJ2-7; 14 positions match TRBD2. The CDR3 has 14 residues. V dropped 4 bases and J dropped 6; count of bases not matched to a gene: 2. CDR1 and CDR2 (germline): SGHVS, FNYEAQ. CDR3 bases: TGTGCCAGCAGCTCGACTAGCGGGGGGGCCGAGCAGTACTTC. Its protein product is CASSSTSGGAEQYF.

CDR3: CATSAGTATNEKLFF. The DNA of the CDR3 is TGTGCCACCAGCGCCGGGACAGCAACTAATGAAAAACTGTTTTTT. This chain links TRBV24-1 with TRBJ1-4, with 7 bases that match TRBD1. V was clipped by 7 bases and J by 0 bases; unmatched bases: 4. CDR1 is KGHDR and CDR2 is SFDVKD in the germline V gene. The CDR3 runs to 15 residues.

This chain connects TRBV7-9 to TRBJ2-7; TRBD1 matches at 8 bases. CDR3 length: 14 amino acids. Per the germline V gene, CDR1 is SEHNR and CDR2 is FQNEAQ (reference sequence). J gave up 5 bases and V 5 bases, and 8 bases lay outside the gene matches. The CDR3 nucleotides are TGTGCCAGCAGCAGCCAGGGGGCGAGGGACGAGCAGTACTTC. Encoded protein: CASSSQGARDEQYF.